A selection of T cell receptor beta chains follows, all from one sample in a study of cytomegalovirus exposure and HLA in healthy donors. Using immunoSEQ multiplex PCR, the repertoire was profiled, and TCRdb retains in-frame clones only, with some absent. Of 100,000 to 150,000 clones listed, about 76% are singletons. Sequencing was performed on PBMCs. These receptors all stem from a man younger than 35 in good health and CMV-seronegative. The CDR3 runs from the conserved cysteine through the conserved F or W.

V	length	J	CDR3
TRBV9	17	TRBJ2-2	CASSVSRTGTNTGELFF
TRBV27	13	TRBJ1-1	CASSFGRGTEAFF
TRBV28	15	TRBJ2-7	CASSNRTDPSYEQYF
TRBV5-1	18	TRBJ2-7	CASSPGGTQGAQSYEQYF
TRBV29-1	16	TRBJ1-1	CSVAGHPGRMNTEAFF
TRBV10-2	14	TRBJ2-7	CASSEYRDIYEQYF
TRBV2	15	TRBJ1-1	CATDRGRTMNTEAFF
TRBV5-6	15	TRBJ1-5	CASSLGVRGNQPQHF
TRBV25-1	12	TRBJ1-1	CASSTGWTEAFF
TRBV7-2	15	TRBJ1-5	CASSEEVLGGQPQHF
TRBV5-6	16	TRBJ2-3	CASSLFFPSGTDTQYF
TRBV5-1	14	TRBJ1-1	CASSPDTMNTEAFF
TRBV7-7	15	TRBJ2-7	CASSLGQGAMYEQYF
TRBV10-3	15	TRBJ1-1	CAISDQQGARTEAFF
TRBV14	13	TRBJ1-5	CASSQAPHQPQHF
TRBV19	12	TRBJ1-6	CAIGTAISPLHF
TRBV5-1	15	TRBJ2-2	CASSLVRGNTGELFF
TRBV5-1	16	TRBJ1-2	CASSLDTTGGLGGYTF
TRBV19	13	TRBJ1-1	CAINKPGQREAFF
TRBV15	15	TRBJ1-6	CATGDRWESGSPLHF
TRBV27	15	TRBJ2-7	CASSPGQGVLVKQYF